The rows below give T cell receptor beta chains drawn from one sample of a study of T-cell reconstitution after alpha-beta-depleted transplantation in children. TCRdb processed the PCR reads anew with MiXCR; each CDR3 protein has one entry. Here the sample spans 95,000 to 150,000 distinct CDR3 sequences, roughly 23% being singletons. The sample here was PBMCs, mostly from graft donor cells, taken 180 days after TCRalphabeta/CD19-depleted stem cell transplant. The receptors shown here come from a male patient between 2 and 15 years old who had a stem cell transplant for chronic granulomatous disease, so the T cells may come from the graft donor. Each CDR3 is given with its conserved first and last residue. Fields, in order: clone size, J gene, V gene, D gene, CDR3 DNA, CDR3 protein. D genes are given only for firm matches. Clone size is shown for a subset of rows, as once, few, many or a class of expanded clone.

clone size: .
J gene: TRBJ1-1
V gene: TRBV20-1
D gene: TRBD1
CDR3 DNA: TGCAGTGCTAGAGTAGGACAGGGGGCGCGCCGTCAAGCTTTCTTT
CDR3 protein: CSARVGQGARRQAFF

clone size: .
J gene: TRBJ2-1
V gene: TRBV12-3/TRBV12-4
D gene: .
CDR3 DNA: TGTGCCAGCAGTTTTAGACTAGTGAGCAATGAGCAGTTCTTC
CDR3 protein: CASSFRLVSNEQFF

clone size: few
J gene: TRBJ2-1
V gene: TRBV5-1
D gene: .
CDR3 DNA: TGCGCCAGCAGCTTAATGATCCACAATGAGCAGTTCTTC
CDR3 protein: CASSLMIHNEQFF

clone size: many
J gene: TRBJ2-1
V gene: TRBV11-2
D gene: .
CDR3 DNA: TGTGCCAGCAGCTCGGAACTATACAATGAGCAGTTCTTC
CDR3 protein: CASSSELYNEQFF

clone size: many
J gene: TRBJ2-7
V gene: TRBV20-1
D gene: .
CDR3 DNA: TGCAGTGCTACGACCGGGACATCTGACTCCTACGAGCAGTACTTC
CDR3 protein: CSATTGTSDSYEQYF

clone size: .
J gene: TRBJ2-2
V gene: TRBV5-1
D gene: TRBD2
CDR3 DNA: TGCGCCAGCAGCCACGGGGGGGACCGGGAGCTGTTTTTT
CDR3 protein: CASSHGGDRELFF

clone size: many
J gene: TRBJ1-1
V gene: TRBV29-1
D gene: TRBD1
CDR3 DNA: TGCAGCGTAGCCTCAAATCAACCCGGGACAGGGACCACTGAAGCTTTCTTT
CDR3 protein: CSVASNQPGTGTTEAFF

clone size: many
J gene: TRBJ2-7
V gene: TRBV20-1
D gene: .
CDR3 DNA: TGCAGTGCAACGACTAGTTATTACGAGCAGTACTTC
CDR3 protein: CSATTSYYEQYF

clone size: .
J gene: TRBJ2-5
V gene: TRBV12-3/TRBV12-4
D gene: .
CDR3 DNA: TGTGCCAGCAAGGGGGGCGAGACCCAGTACTTC
CDR3 protein: CASKGGETQYF

clone size: .
J gene: TRBJ2-7
V gene: TRBV12-3/TRBV12-4
D gene: .
CDR3 DNA: TGTGCCAGCAGTCTCCCCCTTCCCAGGGAAGAATTCTACGAGCAGTACTTC
CDR3 protein: CASSLPLPREEFYEQYF

clone size: .
J gene: TRBJ2-7
V gene: TRBV12-3/TRBV12-4
D gene: .
CDR3 DNA: TGTGCCAGCAGTAAAGGAGGAGGGGTGAAGTCCTACGAGCAGTACTTC
CDR3 protein: CASSKGGGVKSYEQYF

clone size: many
J gene: TRBJ1-2
V gene: TRBV29-1
D gene: .
CDR3 DNA: TGCAGCGTTGACCCCACCCCGGACCCTTATGGCTACACCTTC
CDR3 protein: CSVDPTPDPYGYTF

clone size: .
J gene: TRBJ2-4
V gene: TRBV10-1
D gene: .
CDR3 DNA: TGCGCCAGCAGCCCGAAGGTCCAAAACATTCAGTACTTC
CDR3 protein: CASSPKVQNIQYF

clone size: .
J gene: TRBJ2-5
V gene: TRBV7-2
D gene: .
CDR3 DNA: TGTGCCAGCAGCTTAGGCCCGGCAGCTAACCAAGAGACCCAGTACTTC
CDR3 protein: CASSLGPAANQETQYF

clone size: many
J gene: TRBJ1-5
V gene: TRBV20-1
D gene: .
CDR3 DNA: TGCAGTGCTCCGGAATCGACGGCCGCTAGCAATCAGCCCCAGCATTTT
CDR3 protein: CSAPESTAASNQPQHF

clone size: many
J gene: TRBJ2-7
V gene: TRBV5-1
D gene: TRBD1
CDR3 DNA: TGCGCCAGCAGCGCCGGGACAGGGATCAACTACGAGCAGTACTTC
CDR3 protein: CASSAGTGINYEQYF

clone size: .
J gene: TRBJ2-5
V gene: TRBV12-3/TRBV12-4
D gene: .
CDR3 DNA: TGTGCCAGCAGTCGGACTGGGAGAATGACAGAAACCCAGTACTTC
CDR3 protein: CASSRTGRMTETQYF

clone size: .
J gene: TRBJ2-3
V gene: TRBV7-3
D gene: TRBD2
CDR3 DNA: TGTGCCAGCAGCAAGGTTGGGGGGGGCACAGATACGCAGTATTTT
CDR3 protein: CASSKVGGGTDTQYF

clone size: .
J gene: TRBJ1-1
V gene: TRBV30
D gene: TRBD1
CDR3 DNA: TGTGCCTGGAGTCTACGTCTTCGCAGGGGGCGGAACACTGAAGCTTTCTTT
CDR3 protein: CAWSLRLRRGRNTEAFF

clone size: many
J gene: TRBJ2-3
V gene: TRBV7-3
D gene: .
CDR3 DNA: TGTGCCAGCAGCTTAAGGCGGGGAAACACAGATACGCAGTATTTT
CDR3 protein: CASSLRRGNTDTQYF

clone size: .
J gene: TRBJ1-5
V gene: TRBV12-3/TRBV12-4
D gene: TRBD1
CDR3 DNA: TGTGCCAGCAGTTTCAGGACAGGTCACAATCAGCCCCAGCATTTT
CDR3 protein: CASSFRTGHNQPQHF

clone size: .
J gene: TRBJ2-3
V gene: TRBV29-1
D gene: TRBD2
CDR3 DNA: TGCAGCGAGCTTAGCGGGGGTACATTTACGCAGTATTTT
CDR3 protein: CSELSGGTFTQYF

clone size: .
J gene: TRBJ2-3
V gene: TRBV11-2
D gene: .
CDR3 DNA: TGTGCCAGCAGCTTTTTAAGCACAGATACGCAGTATTTT
CDR3 protein: CASSFLSTDTQYF

clone size: few
J gene: TRBJ2-7
V gene: TRBV5-1
D gene: .
CDR3 DNA: TGCGCCAGCAGCTTGGCGCCATCCTACGAGCAGTACTTC
CDR3 protein: CASSLAPSYEQYF

clone size: .
J gene: TRBJ1-3
V gene: TRBV7-8
D gene: TRBD1
CDR3 DNA: TGTGCCAGCAGACACGGACAGGGGCCCGTCCGGTCTGGAAACACCATATATTTT
CDR3 protein: CASRHGQGPVRSGNTIYF

clone size: many
J gene: TRBJ1-1
V gene: TRBV15
D gene: TRBD1
CDR3 DNA: TGTGCCACCAGCAGAGATAGGACAGGGGACGCTTTCTTT
CDR3 protein: CATSRDRTGDAFF

clone size: .
J gene: TRBJ2-1
V gene: TRBV7-9
D gene: .
CDR3 DNA: TGTGCCAGCAGTTGGACTGGCAATGAGCAGTTCTTC
CDR3 protein: CASSWTGNEQFF

clone size: .
J gene: TRBJ1-2
V gene: TRBV30
D gene: .
CDR3 DNA: TGTGCCTGGAAAGGGTCAGCTACGAATCCTTATGGCTACACCTTC
CDR3 protein: CAWKGSATNPYGYTF

clone size: few
J gene: TRBJ1-6
V gene: TRBV12-3/TRBV12-4
D gene: TRBD1
CDR3 DNA: TGTGCCAGCAGTTTAGAGGGGGCGATTAATTCACCCCTCCACTTT
CDR3 protein: CASSLEGAINSPLHF

clone size: few
J gene: TRBJ2-1
V gene: TRBV28
D gene: .
CDR3 DNA: TGTGCCAGCACTGGAGGAGGCATTGAGCAGTTCTTC
CDR3 protein: CASTGGGIEQFF

clone size: .
J gene: TRBJ2-1
V gene: TRBV20-1
D gene: .
CDR3 DNA: TGCAGTGCTAGAGAGCGGAGCGTAATGTCGGGTGAGCAGTTCTTC
CDR3 protein: CSARERSVMSGEQFF

clone size: many
J gene: TRBJ1-6
V gene: TRBV5-1
D gene: .
CDR3 DNA: TGCGCCAGCAGCCGTCGAGACCCTAATTCACCCCTCCACTTT
CDR3 protein: CASSRRDPNSPLHF

clone size: .
J gene: TRBJ1-6
V gene: TRBV7-2
D gene: .
CDR3 DNA: TGTGCCAGCAGCTTAGCGGGGGTCAGGGCACCCCTCCACTTT
CDR3 protein: CASSLAGVRAPLHF

clone size: .
J gene: TRBJ2-3
V gene: TRBV7-2
D gene: .
CDR3 DNA: TGTGCCAGCAGCCGCAGGGGCACAGATACGCAGTATTTT
CDR3 protein: CASSRRGTDTQYF

clone size: many
J gene: TRBJ2-1
V gene: TRBV12-3/TRBV12-4
D gene: TRBD1
CDR3 DNA: TGTGCCAGCAGCCTGGGACAGTACTACAATGAGCAGTTCTTC
CDR3 protein: CASSLGQYYNEQFF

clone size: many
J gene: TRBJ2-7
V gene: TRBV20-1
D gene: TRBD1
CDR3 DNA: TGCAGTGCTAGAAGGACAGGGGTTTCCTCCTACGAGCAGTACTTC
CDR3 protein: CSARRTGVSSYEQYF

clone size: many
J gene: TRBJ2-3
V gene: TRBV14
D gene: .
CDR3 DNA: TGTGCCAGCAGCCAACATTCCGGATGGGCGCAGTATTTT
CDR3 protein: CASSQHSGWAQYF

clone size: .
J gene: TRBJ2-5
V gene: TRBV7-2
D gene: .
CDR3 DNA: TGTGCCAGCAGGCTAAGGGACGAATTACAAGAGACCCAGTACTTC
CDR3 protein: CASRLRDELQETQYF

clone size: .
J gene: TRBJ2-2
V gene: TRBV28
D gene: .
CDR3 DNA: TGTGCCAGCAGTTTTTATGGACAGAACACCGGGGAGCTGTTTTTT
CDR3 protein: CASSFYGQNTGELFF

clone size: many
J gene: TRBJ2-3
V gene: TRBV29-1
D gene: TRBD1
CDR3 DNA: TGCAGCACCTCGGACAGGCTAAGCACAGATACGCAGTATTTT
CDR3 protein: CSTSDRLSTDTQYF

clone size: many
J gene: TRBJ2-7
V gene: TRBV20-1
D gene: .
CDR3 DNA: TGCAGTGCTAGACACTCCTACGAGCAGTACTTC
CDR3 protein: CSARHSYEQYF

clone size: once
J gene: TRBJ2-4
V gene: TRBV28
D gene: TRBD1
CDR3 DNA: TGTGCCAGCAGTTTGGGACAGGGGATAAAAAACATTCAGTACTTC
CDR3 protein: CASSLGQGIKNIQYF

clone size: many
J gene: TRBJ1-2
V gene: TRBV2
D gene: .
CDR3 DNA: TGTGCCAGCAGAGGGACATCCTATGGCTACACCTTC
CDR3 protein: CASRGTSYGYTF

clone size: .
J gene: TRBJ2-7
V gene: TRBV9
D gene: .
CDR3 DNA: TGTGCCAGCAGCGTAGGTGGGGCCGGGACAACCTACGAGCAGTACTTC
CDR3 protein: CASSVGGAGTTYEQYF

clone size: .
J gene: TRBJ2-2
V gene: TRBV30
D gene: TRBD2
CDR3 DNA: TGTGCCTGGAGTGGAAGCCCGGGACTAGAGACCGGGGAGCTGTTTTTT
CDR3 protein: CAWSGSPGLETGELFF

clone size: .
J gene: TRBJ2-3
V gene: TRBV20-1
D gene: .
CDR3 DNA: TGCAGTGCTGGAGGCTGGGCAGGCCCAGATACGCAGTATTTT
CDR3 protein: CSAGGWAGPDTQYF

clone size: many
J gene: TRBJ2-1
V gene: TRBV6-1
D gene: .
CDR3 DNA: TGTGCCAGCAGTGGAGGCGGGACCTACAATGAGCAGTTCTTC
CDR3 protein: CASSGGGTYNEQFF

clone size: many
J gene: TRBJ2-3
V gene: TRBV11-2
D gene: TRBD2
CDR3 DNA: TGTGCCAGCAGCCGCGGGTGGGCGGGAGGCACAGATACGCAGTATTTT
CDR3 protein: CASSRGWAGGTDTQYF

clone size: once
J gene: TRBJ1-1
V gene: TRBV18
D gene: TRBD1
CDR3 DNA: TGTGCCAGCTCACCGGACAGGAATGAAGCTTTCTTT
CDR3 protein: CASSPDRNEAFF

clone size: .
J gene: TRBJ2-2
V gene: TRBV20-1
D gene: .
CDR3 DNA: TGCAGTGCTAGCTCGGTCCCGAACACCGGGGAGCTGTTTTTT
CDR3 protein: CSASSVPNTGELFF

clone size: .
J gene: TRBJ2-7
V gene: TRBV7-2
D gene: TRBD2
CDR3 DNA: TGTGCCAGCACCTTAGGCGCCAGCGGGAGGGCCTACGAGCAGTACTTC
CDR3 protein: CASTLGASGRAYEQYF